The present TCR beta chain was sequenced within a study of cytomegalovirus exposure and HLA in healthy donors listed by TCRdb under 2017. As for the study more broadly: In an earlier analysis of under 600 of the donors, about 260 Gb of sequence data and 95 million to 130 million unique TCR beta sequences from 150 million to 200 million T cells were reported. An early release covering 550 to 700 HLA-typed donors comprised 300 to 350 gigabases of sequencing data and tens of millions of unique TCR sequences. Of the approximately 370 genotyped donors, roughly 76% were placed in the genetic ancestry cluster associated with self-reported Caucasian donors. The study aimed to test whether signatures of past pathogen exposure could be identified by cataloging public T cell receptors. Using immunosequencing, the study profiled T cell repertoires from some 670 subjects and related those repertoires to cytomegalovirus serostatus. Along with the approximately 650-subject first cohort, a separate validation cohort of over 90 different subjects was used. High-throughput TCR immunosequencing, statistical association of individual TCRs with disease status, and machine learning were combined to predict cytomegalovirus infection status. In a later analysis, previously published TCR beta repertoires from fewer than 750 donors were re-analyzed and high-resolution HLA genotyping was added so that TCR occurrence patterns could be studied. In the later analysis, no new phenotypic data were used to find candidate immune exposures; instead, reliance was placed on TCR beta sequences and their occurrence across donors. An earlier analysis of around 580 of the donors used high-throughput TCR beta sequencing to judge whether each TCR beta V gene segment behaved as functional or pseudogenic. Donor age, sex, ethnicity and CMV serostatus were collected together with the repertoire data. In a later genetic analysis, genome-wide SNP genotypes for about 60% of the 666 donors were used, and that subset was treated as a discovery cohort. Every repertoire in the discovery cohort had been generated on one and the same sequencing platform. HLA typing covered class I and class II loci at four-digit resolution. The number of donors typed differed by locus, with 629-630 for A, B, C, DRB1 and DQB1, around 520 for DQA1, some 570 for DPA1, and approximately 470 for DPB1. Four or five DR-DQ haplotypes were handled as single units for association and clustering because linkage in the cohort was strong. Among around 400 genotyped donors of the cohort, an average of about 220,000 unique TCR beta nucleotide sequences was sequenced per donor, of which about 19% were non-productive. Results and caveats for the whole study, not just this receptor: An earlier analysis of around 600 of the donors showed that most TCR beta V segments appeared in productive rearrangements either about 87% or about 30% of the time, which broadly matched IMGT annotations. According to a later analysis, parvovirus B19, influenza, CMV and Epstein-Barr virus appeared linked to several top co-occurrence clusters. In vitro tests confirmed that a few of the cytomegalovirus-associated TCR beta chains recognize cytomegalovirus antigens. A cluster of highly shared sequence variants was judged likely to be a technical artifact of the sequencing pipeline. Roughly uniform sequencing depth across donors was assumed in presence/absence analyses, although this assumption may not hold. A later analysis found that most CMV-associated TCR beta chains appeared HLA-restricted, with HLA associations seemingly driven largely by CMV exposure. Because some donors lacked HLA typing at each locus, the association tests relied only on the typed subset. Because counts were too low, about 18 rarely observed V segments, including chromosome 9 orphons, were excluded from the earlier analysis of under 650 of the donors. The study gave a list of roughly 150 TCR beta chains associated with cytomegalovirus. Most TCR sequences were observed very rarely across donors, whereas some public TCRs were present in many individuals. According to a later analysis, TCR association rates differed among HLA loci, with DRB1 alleles showing the most associated TCRs and HLA-C alleles showing the fewest. Linkage disequilibrium might explain the correlated functional status among segregating V segments, but an unknown experimental factor could not be ruled out. When HLA alleles, especially DR and DQ, strongly co-occurred, TCR associations were difficult to assign to individual alleles. Because the 87-base-pair reads could not distinguish some IMGT-functional V segments, including TRBV6-2 and TRBV6-3, those segments were excluded. In this cohort, only TCR beta chains were sequenced, and detectable features were limited by the absence of alpha or paired-chain data. The authors suggested that the approach could potentially be extended to other disease states and immunological phenotypes. A later genetic analysis reported fewer N-insertions in productive TCRs among donors in an Asian-associated ancestry cluster than the approximately 670-donor mean. V-gene and J-gene trimming of TCR beta chains was associated with a missense DCLRE1C variant in a later genetic analysis, and the association was replicated in an independent cohort. The classifier was reported to diagnose cytomegalovirus status with high specificity and sensitivity in both the original and validation cohorts. In a later analysis, HLA-associated TCR beta chains showed more clonal expansion and lower generation probabilities than non-associated chains that were equally common. A later analysis associated about 17,000 TCR beta sequences with specific HLA alleles at a false discovery rate of 0.05. A further reported finding was that TCR beta sequences accurately predicted the HLA-A and HLA-B alleles for most subjects in the first cohort. The only immune exposure information available for the cohort was CMV serostatus.

This clone was seen more than once but under ten times. Its cognate antigen has yet to be identified. Base qualities are not at hand, and no much larger clone is one base apart. The cohort comprised more than 550 healthy bone marrow donors. Cohort members were all nominally healthy when sampled, although unrecorded immune exposures were likely present. The donor tested CMV seronegative and was one of the 352 seronegative cohort members. A peripheral blood sample was collected from each donor, and TCR beta sequencing was performed on peripheral blood mononuclear cells. The Qiagen DNeasy Blood Extraction Kit was used to extract genomic DNA from the blood cell samples. Sequences KGHSH (CDR1) and LQKENI (CDR2) are obtained from the germline V gene. The CDR3, from cysteine to phenylalanine, totals 15 residues. Only the CDR3 portion is preserved as DNA: 45 bases, with reading frame beginning at the first base. Trimming at the junction amounts to 3 bases on V and 0 bases on J, and the germline ends lie 12 bases apart.

Library prep was done by the immunoSEQ multiplex PCR assay. The multiplex PCR relied on a mix of 60 forward primers for TCR Vbeta segments and 13 reverse primers for TCR Jbeta segments. The CDR3 region of rearranged TCR beta genes was amplified from genomic DNA by a multiplex PCR assay. On the Illumina HiSeq System, the amplified TCR beta libraries were sequenced as 87-base-pair reads. The published analysis was carried out like this. In a later analysis, tens of millions of unique TCR beta chains were counted across the 500 to 700 repertoires, and roughly 10 million of these chains were shared by at least two donors. To remove PCR and sequencing errors, raw reads were error-corrected and collapsed into unique sequences using a nearest-neighbor algorithm that merged closely related sequences. Alignment of CDR3 sequences to IMGT reference sequences was used to assign V, D and J gene segments. For a sequence to be retained, a match of at least six nucleotides to both a V gene segment and a J gene segment was required. Rearrangements were classified as productive when the CDR3 lacked stop codons and remained in frame with V and J, and all other rearrangements were classified as non-productive. CDR3 was defined by IMGT convention, running from the second conserved V-encoded cysteine to the conserved J-encoded phenylalanine. The earlier analysis of a few hundred of the donors excluded any sequence lacking an unambiguous match to a single V gene segment. An earlier analysis of some 610 of the donors called V segments functional above 56.7% productive rearrangements and segregating when the between-donor standard deviation exceeded 5%. A statistical classification framework was developed to diagnose cytomegalovirus status using the catalog of TCR beta chain sequences. A later analysis assigned V and J genes by comparing TCR nucleotide sequences with IMGT/GENE-DB human TR gene sequences. Using the TCRdist pipeline, a later analysis assigned CDR3 sequences along with most-parsimonious VDJ recombination scenarios. In a later analysis, each TCR beta chain was defined by its CDR3 amino acid sequence together with its V-gene family, and reads without a unique V-gene family were excluded. To address suspected cross-contamination and a sequencing artifact, a later analysis removed 592 highly shared, low-generation-probability nucleotide sequences. For each public chain, a later analysis derived a clonal expansion index from normalized ranks of inferred template counts within each repertoire. A later analysis computed generation probabilities with a VDJ recombination model fitted to out-of-frame rearrangements, and checked the results against IGoR. In a later analysis, TCR-TCR, TCR-HLA and TCR-CMV co-occurrence was scored with hypergeometric tests, and a repertoire-size bias correction was applied to TCR pairs. To estimate false discovery rates, a later analysis permuted the HLA or CMV assignments 20 times. In a later analysis, co-occurring TCRs were grouped using DBSCAN, with TCRdist sequence similarity added in when clustering inside HLA-allele-positive subsets. Repertoires with fewer than 30,000 or more than 120,000 public chains, plus five repertoires with anomalous nucleotide sharing, were excluded from co-occurrence clustering. The source is immuneACCESS, and TCRdb retained only in-frame sequences with V and J called. Part of the clones is not carried over; for the studies checked, unresolved V genes explain less than half of this, and the remainder is unexplained. The DNA gave D and trimming, while V, J and clone size come from that table. Recorded for this sample are tens of thousands of clones; 70% to 85% of them occurred a single time. The ten largest clones capture around 8% of the sample.

The sequencing input was PBMCs. The chain is assembled from TRBV18 and TRBJ2-7; D gene: possibly TRBD1, on 6 matching bases. The clonotype was recovered from a man between 60 and 70 years old in good health and CMV-seronegative. The sequence in DNA is TGTGCCAGCTCACCTGACAGGTTGGGCTCCTACGAGCAGTACTTC. This encodes CASSPDRLGSYEQYF. Extended through the reference TRBV18 and TRBJ2-7 proteins, this CDR3 yields the full variable domain: NAGVMQNPRHLVRRRGQEARLRCSPMKGHSHVYWYRQLPEEGLKFMVYLQKENIIDESGMPKERFSAEFPKEGPSILRIQQVVRGDSAAYFCASSPDRLGSYEQYFGPGTRLTVT.